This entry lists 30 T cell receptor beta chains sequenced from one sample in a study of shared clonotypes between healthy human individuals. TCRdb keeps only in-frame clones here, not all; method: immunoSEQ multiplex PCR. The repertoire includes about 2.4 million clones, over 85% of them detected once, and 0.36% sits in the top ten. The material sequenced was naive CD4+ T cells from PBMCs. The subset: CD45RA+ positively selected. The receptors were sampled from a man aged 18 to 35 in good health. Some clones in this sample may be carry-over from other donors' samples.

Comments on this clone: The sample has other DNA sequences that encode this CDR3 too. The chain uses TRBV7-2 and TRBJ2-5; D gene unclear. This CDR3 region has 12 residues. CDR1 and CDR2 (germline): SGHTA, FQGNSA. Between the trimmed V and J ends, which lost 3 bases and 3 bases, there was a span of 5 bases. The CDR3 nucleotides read TGTGCCAGCAGCTTGGCAGAAGAGACCCAGTACTTC. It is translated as CASSLAEETQYF.

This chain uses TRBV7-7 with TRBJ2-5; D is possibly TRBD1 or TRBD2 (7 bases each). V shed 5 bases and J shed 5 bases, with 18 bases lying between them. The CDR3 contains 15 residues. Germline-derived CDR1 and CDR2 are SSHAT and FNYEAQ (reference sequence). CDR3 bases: TGTGCCAGCAGCGAAGGGGGCGGGGGCGGCGAGACCCAGTACTTC. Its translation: CASSEGGGGGETQYF.

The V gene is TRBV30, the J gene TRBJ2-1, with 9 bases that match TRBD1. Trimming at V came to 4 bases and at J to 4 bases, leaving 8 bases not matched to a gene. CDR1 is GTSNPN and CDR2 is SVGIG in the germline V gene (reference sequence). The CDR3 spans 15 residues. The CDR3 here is CAWTLQGAIYNEQFF. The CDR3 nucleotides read TGTGCCTGGACCCTACAGGGGGCGATTTACAATGAGCAGTTCTTC.

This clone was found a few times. CDR3 in amino acids: CASQKQQNQPQHF. The CDR3 DNA reads as TGTGCCAGCCAGAAACAGCAGAATCAGCCCCAGCATTTT. The chain employs TRBV28 and TRBJ1-5; no firm D call. Trimming stripped 8 bases from V and 4 bases from J, with 12 bases between. The CDR3 has 13 residues. Germline CDR1 reads MDHEN; CDR2 reads SYDVKM.

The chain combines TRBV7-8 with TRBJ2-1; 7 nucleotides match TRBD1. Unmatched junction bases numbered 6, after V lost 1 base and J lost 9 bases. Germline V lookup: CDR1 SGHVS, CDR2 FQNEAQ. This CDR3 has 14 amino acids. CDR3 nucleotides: TGTGCCAGCAGCTTAGGGCCAGGGGGAGTTGAGCAGTTCTTC. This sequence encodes CASSLGPGGVEQFF.

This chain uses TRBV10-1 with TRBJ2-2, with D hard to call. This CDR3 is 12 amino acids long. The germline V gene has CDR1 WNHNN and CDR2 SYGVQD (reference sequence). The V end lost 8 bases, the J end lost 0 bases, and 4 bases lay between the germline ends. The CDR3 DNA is TGCGCCAGCGCAGCGAACACCGGGGAGCTGTTTTTT. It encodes CASAANTGELFF.

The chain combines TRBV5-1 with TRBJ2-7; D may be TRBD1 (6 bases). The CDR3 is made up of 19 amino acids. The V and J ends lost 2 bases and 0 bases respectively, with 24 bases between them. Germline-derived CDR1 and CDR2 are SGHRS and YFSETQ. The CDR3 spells CASSLSVGAGARISYEQYF. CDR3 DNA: TGCGCCAGCAGCTTATCGGTGGGTGCAGGGGCACGGATCTCCTACGAGCAGTACTTC.

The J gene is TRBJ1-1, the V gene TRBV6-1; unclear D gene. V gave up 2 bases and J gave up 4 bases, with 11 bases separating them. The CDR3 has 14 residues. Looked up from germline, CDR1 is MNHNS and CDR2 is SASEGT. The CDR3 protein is CASSEFLSLTEAFF. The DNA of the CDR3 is TGTGCCAGCAGTGAATTTTTATCGCTCACTGAAGCTTTCTTT.

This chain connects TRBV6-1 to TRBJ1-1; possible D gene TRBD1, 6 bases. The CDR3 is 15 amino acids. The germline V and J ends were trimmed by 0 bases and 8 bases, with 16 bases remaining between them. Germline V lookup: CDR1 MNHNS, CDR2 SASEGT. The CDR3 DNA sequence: TGTGCCAGCAGTGAAGCGCTCGGCAGGGGTCCAGAAGCTTTCTTT. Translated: CASSEALGRGPEAFF.

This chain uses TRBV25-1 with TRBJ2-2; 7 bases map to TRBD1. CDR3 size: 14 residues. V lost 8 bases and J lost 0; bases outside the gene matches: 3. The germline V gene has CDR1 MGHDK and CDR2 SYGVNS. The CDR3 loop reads CASRGQANTGELFF. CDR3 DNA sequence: TGTGCCAGCCGAGGACAGGCGAACACCGGGGAGCTGTTTTTT.

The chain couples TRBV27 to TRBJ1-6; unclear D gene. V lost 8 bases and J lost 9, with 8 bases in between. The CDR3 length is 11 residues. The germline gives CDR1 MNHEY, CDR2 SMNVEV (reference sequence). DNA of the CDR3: TGTGCCAGCGGCAGAAGTTCACCCCTCCACTTT. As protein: CASGRSSPLHF.

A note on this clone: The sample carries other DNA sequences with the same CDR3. Here the CDR3 DNA reads TGCGCCAGCAGCTTGGTGGGGACAGCTAACTATGGCTACACCTTC. This translates into CASSLVGTANYGYTF. The chain joins TRBV5-1 to TRBJ1-2; 7 bases are shared with TRBD1. Germline V gene data show CDR1 as SGHRS and CDR2 as YFSETQ. The CDR3 has 15 residues. The ends lost 0 bases at V and 0 bases at J; junction bases unmatched: 2. The full variable domain, completed using reference TRBV5-1 and TRBJ1-2, is KAGVTQTPRYLIKTRGQQVTLSCSPISGHRSVSWYQQTPGQGLQFLFEYFSETQRNKGNFPGRFSGRQFSNSRSEMNVSTLELGDSALYLCASSLVGTANYGYTFGSGTRLTVV.

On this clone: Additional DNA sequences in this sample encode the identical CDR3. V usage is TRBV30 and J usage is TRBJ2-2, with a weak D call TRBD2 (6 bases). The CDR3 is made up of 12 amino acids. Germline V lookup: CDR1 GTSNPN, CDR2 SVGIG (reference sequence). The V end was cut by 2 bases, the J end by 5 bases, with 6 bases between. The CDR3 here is CAWSRGTGELFF. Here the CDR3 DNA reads TGTGCCTGGAGTCGGGGGACCGGGGAGCTGTTTTTT.

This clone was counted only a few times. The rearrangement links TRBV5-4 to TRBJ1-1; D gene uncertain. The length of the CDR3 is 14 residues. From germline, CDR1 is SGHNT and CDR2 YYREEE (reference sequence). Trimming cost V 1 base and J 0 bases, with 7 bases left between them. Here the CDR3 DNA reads TGTGCCAGCAGCTTGAGAGAAATGAACACTGAAGCTTTCTTT. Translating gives CASSLREMNTEAFF.

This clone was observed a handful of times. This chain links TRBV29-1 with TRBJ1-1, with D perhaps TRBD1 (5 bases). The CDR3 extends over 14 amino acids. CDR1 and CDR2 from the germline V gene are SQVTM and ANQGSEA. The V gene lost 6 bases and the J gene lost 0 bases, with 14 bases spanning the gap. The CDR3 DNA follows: TGCAGCGTACACCGGGACGCCTTGAACACTGAAGCTTTCTTT. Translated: CSVHRDALNTEAFF.

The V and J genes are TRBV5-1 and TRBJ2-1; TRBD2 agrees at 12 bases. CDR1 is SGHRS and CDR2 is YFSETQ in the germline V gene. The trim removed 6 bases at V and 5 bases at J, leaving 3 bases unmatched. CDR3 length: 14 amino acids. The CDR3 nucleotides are TGCGCCAGCACCGGACTAGCGGGACACAATGAGCAGTTCTTC. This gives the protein CASTGLAGHNEQFF.

In DNA form, the CDR3 reads TGTGCCAGCAGCTTGCGACATCTCTACGAGCAGTACTTC. Translated: CASSLRHLYEQYF. V gene TRBV7-3 combines with J gene TRBJ2-7; D gene uncertain. The germline CDR1 and CDR2 sequences are SGHTA and FQGTGA. This CDR3 spans 13 amino acids. The V gene lost 3 bases and the J gene lost 3 bases, with 9 bases spanning the gap.

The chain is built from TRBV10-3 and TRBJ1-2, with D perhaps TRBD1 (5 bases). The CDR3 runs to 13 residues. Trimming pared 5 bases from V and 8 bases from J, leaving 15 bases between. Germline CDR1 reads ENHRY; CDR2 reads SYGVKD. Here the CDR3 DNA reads TGTGCCATCAGTTGGACACCCATGGGCGGCTACACCTTC. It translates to CAISWTPMGGYTF.

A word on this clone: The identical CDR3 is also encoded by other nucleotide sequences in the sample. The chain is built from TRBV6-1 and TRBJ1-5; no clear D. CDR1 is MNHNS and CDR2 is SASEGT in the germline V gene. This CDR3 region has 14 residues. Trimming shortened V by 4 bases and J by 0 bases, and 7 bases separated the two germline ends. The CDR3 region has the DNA TGTGCCAGCAGTGGAGACTATAGCAATCAGCCCCAGCATTTT. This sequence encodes CASSGDYSNQPQHF.

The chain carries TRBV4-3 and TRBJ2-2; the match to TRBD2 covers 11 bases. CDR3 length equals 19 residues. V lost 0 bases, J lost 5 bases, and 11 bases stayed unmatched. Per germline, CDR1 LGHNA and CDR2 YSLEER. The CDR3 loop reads CASSQEFPSGRLGTGELFF. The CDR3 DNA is TGCGCCAGCAGCCAAGAATTTCCTAGCGGGAGGCTTGGAACCGGGGAGCTGTTTTTT.

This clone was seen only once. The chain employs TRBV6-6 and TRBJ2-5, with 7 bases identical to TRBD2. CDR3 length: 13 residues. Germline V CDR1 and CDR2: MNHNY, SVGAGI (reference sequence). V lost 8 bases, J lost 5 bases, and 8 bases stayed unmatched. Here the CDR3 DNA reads TGTGCCAGCGGTGGGAGGGCCGCTGAGACCCAGTACTTC. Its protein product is CASGGRAAETQYF.

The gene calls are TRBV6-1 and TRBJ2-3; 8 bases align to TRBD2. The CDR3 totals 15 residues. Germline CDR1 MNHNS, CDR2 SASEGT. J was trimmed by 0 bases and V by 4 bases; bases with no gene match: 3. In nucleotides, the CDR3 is TGTGCCAGCAGTGTCGCTAGCGGGAGCACAGATACGCAGTATTTT. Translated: CASSVASGSTDTQYF.

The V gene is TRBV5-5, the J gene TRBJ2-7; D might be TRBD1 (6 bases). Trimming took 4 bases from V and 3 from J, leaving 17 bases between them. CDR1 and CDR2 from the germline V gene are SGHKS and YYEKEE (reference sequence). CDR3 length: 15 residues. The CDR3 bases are TGTGCCAGCAGCACCGCGCCCGGACAGTTCTACGAGCAGTACTTC. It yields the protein CASSTAPGQFYEQYF.

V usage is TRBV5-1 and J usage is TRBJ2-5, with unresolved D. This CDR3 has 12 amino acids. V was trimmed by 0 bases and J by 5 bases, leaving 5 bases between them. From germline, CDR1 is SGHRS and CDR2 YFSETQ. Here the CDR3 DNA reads TGCGCCAGCAGCTTGGACGTTGAGACCCAGTACTTC. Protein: CASSLDVETQYF.

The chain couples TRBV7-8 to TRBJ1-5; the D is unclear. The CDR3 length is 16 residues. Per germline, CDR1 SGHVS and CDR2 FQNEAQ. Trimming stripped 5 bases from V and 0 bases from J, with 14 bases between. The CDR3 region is CASSLSSPGSNQPQHF. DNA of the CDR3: TGTGCCAGCAGCCTTTCCAGTCCGGGTAGCAATCAGCCCCAGCATTTT.

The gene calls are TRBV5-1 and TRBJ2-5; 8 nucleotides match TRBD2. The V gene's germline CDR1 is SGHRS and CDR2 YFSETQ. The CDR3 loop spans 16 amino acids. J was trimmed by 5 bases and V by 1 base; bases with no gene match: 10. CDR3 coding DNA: TGCGCCAGCAGCTTGTCTGGGACTAGACTCGGGGAGACCCAGTACTTC. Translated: CASSLSGTRLGETQYF.

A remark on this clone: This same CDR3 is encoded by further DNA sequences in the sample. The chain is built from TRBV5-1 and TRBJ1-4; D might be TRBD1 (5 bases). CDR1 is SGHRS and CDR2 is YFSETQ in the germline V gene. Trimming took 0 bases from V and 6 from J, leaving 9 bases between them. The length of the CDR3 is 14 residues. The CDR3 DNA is TGCGCCAGCAGCTTGGCAGGGTTCGATGAAAAACTGTTTTTT. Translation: CASSLAGFDEKLFF.

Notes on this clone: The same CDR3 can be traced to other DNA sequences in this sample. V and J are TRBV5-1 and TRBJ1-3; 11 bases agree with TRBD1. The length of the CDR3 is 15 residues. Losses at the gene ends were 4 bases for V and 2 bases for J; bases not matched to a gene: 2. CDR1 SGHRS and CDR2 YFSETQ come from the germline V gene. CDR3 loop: CASSADRGPGNTIYF. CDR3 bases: TGCGCCAGCAGCGCGGACAGGGGGCCTGGAAACACCATATATTTT.

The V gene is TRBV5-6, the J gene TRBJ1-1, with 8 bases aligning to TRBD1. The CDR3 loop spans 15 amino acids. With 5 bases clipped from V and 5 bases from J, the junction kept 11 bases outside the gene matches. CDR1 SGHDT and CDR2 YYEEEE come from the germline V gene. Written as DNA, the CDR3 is TGTGCCAGCAGTTATACAGGGGGAATGGGTACTGAAGCTTTCTTT. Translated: CASSYTGGMGTEAFF.

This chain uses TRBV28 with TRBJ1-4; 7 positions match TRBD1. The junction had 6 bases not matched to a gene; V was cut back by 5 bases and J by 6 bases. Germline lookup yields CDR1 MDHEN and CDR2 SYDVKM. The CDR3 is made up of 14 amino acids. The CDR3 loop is CASSDRAGDEKLFF. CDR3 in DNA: TGTGCCAGCAGTGACAGGGCCGGGGATGAAAAACTGTTTTTT.